These T cell receptor beta chains were read from a single sample in a study of T cell responses to AZD1222 COVID-19 vaccine. Method: immunoSEQ multiplex PCR; TCRdb's copy keeps in-frame clones and lacks some. The table includes about 150,000 clones, about 88% detected once. Material: peripheral blood, obtained on day 0 of AZD1222 vaccination. The receptors here all came from an adult in good health. Each CDR3 is given with its conserved first and last residue. The D gene is left open where the match is weak. For some rows the clone size is stated as once, few or many, or as a class when expanded; others skip it.

size	D	J	V	DNA	CDR3
few	.	TRBJ2-2	TRBV28	TGTGCCAGCAGTTTGGGGGTAGAGGCCGGGGAGCTGTTTTTT	CASSLGVEAGELFF
.	.	TRBJ2-1	TRBV6-4	TGTGCCAGCAGTGAACTAGCACTCGGTGAGCAGTTCTTC	CASSELALGEQFF
few	TRBD1	TRBJ1-6	TRBV7-2	TGTGCCAGCAGCTTGACAGGGGCGAATAATTCACCCCTCCACTTT	CASSLTGANNSPLHF
.	.	TRBJ1-5	TRBV9	TGTGCCAGCAGCGTAGGGGATCAGCCCCAGCATTTT	CASSVGDQPQHF
.	.	TRBJ2-1	TRBV6-5	TGTGCCAGCAGTCTCCGGGTCGGGGGCTACAATGAGCAGTTCTTC	CASSLRVGGYNEQFF
.	TRBD1	TRBJ2-3	TRBV2	TGTGCCAGCAGCGAAAAAAGGACAGGGGGTCCAGATACGCAGTATTTT	CASSEKRTGGPDTQYF
.	.	TRBJ2-2	TRBV14	TGTGCCAGCAGCCAAGGGCAACAGGGTTTGCGCACCGGGGAGCTGTTTTTT	CASSQGQQGLRTGELFF
.	.	TRBJ2-7	TRBV10-2	TGCGCCAGCAGGGAAATATCAAGGAGGGGACACGAGCAGTACTTC	CASREISRRGHEQYF
.	TRBD1	TRBJ2-7	TRBV7-2	TGTGCCAGCAGCCCATGGACAGGGCTAAACGAGCAGTACTTC	CASSPWTGLNEQYF
.	.	TRBJ1-1	TRBV5-1	TGCGCCAGCAGCTGGGAGGGGTGGAACACTGAAGCTTTCTTT	CASSWEGWNTEAFF
few	.	TRBJ2-7	TRBV11-2	TGTGCCAGCAGCTTCCTTGGTAGCGGAGAGCAGTACTTC	CASSFLGSGEQYF
.	TRBD1	TRBJ1-3	TRBV7-2	TGTGCCAGCAGCCAGAACCAACCAGGGGGAAGTGGAAACACCATATATTTT	CASSQNQPGGSGNTIYF
medium-sized	TRBD2	TRBJ2-5	TRBV28	TGTGCCAGCAGCCCGGGAGGGCCCTGGGAGACCCAGTACTTC	CASSPGGPWETQYF
.	TRBD1	TRBJ2-2	TRBV4-1	TGCGCCAGCAGCCACGGCAGGGGGATTGACACCGGGGAGCTGTTTTTT	CASSHGRGIDTGELFF
.	.	TRBJ2-5	TRBV5-1	TGCGCCAGCAGCTTGGGGCCGATCCAAGAGACCCAGTACTTC	CASSLGPIQETQYF
.	.	TRBJ2-7	TRBV5-4	TGTGCCAGCAGCTTTGGTAGCGGATACGAGCAGTACTTC	CASSFGSGYEQYF
.	TRBD2	TRBJ2-3	TRBV3-1/TRBV3-2	TGTGCCAGCAGCCACAGCCTGGGACTAGCGGGAGGGTCAGATACGCAGTATTTT	CASSHSLGLAGGSDTQYF
.	TRBD1	TRBJ2-6	TRBV6-4	TGTGCCAGCAGCAAACAGGGGGCACAAAGCTCTGGGGCCAACGTCCTGACTTTC	CASSKQGAQSSGANVLTF
.	TRBD2	TRBJ2-1	TRBV27	TGTGCCAGCAGTTTAATCGCGGGAGGGTCGAGAGGTTACAATGAGCAGTTCTTC	CASSLIAGGSRGYNEQFF
once	TRBD2	TRBJ2-3	TRBV7-7	TGTGCCAGCAGCTTAGCGGGAGGGCCCCCAGATACGCAGTATTTT	CASSLAGGPPDTQYF
.	.	TRBJ1-5	TRBV6-5	TGTGCCAGCAGCCCAGGACTGGAGGTCAGACCCCAGCATTTT	CASSPGLEVRPQHF
.	TRBD2	TRBJ2-1	TRBV10-3	TGTGCCATCAGTGAGCTGGGACTAGCGGCTAGGAATGAGCAGTTCTTC	CAISELGLAARNEQFF
.	.	TRBJ2-7	TRBV6-5	TGTGCCAGCAGTAAAAACAGGGACTCCTACGAGCAGTACTTC	CASSKNRDSYEQYF
once	.	TRBJ2-7	TRBV6-2/TRBV6-3	TGTGCCAGCAGCCAGATACCGGGACCCGTAGCCTACGAGCAGTACTTC	CASSQIPGPVAYEQYF
.	TRBD2	TRBJ2-7	TRBV2	TGTGCCAGCAGTGACCCCGGGACTACCGAATACGAGCAGTACTTC	CASSDPGTTEYEQYF
.	.	TRBJ2-1	TRBV28	TGTGCCAGCAGCCGGTCGGGGGTGGGTGAGCAGTTCTTC	CASSRSGVGEQFF
once	.	TRBJ1-1	TRBV5-1	TGCGCCAGCAGCTTGGCTGTTGGGCCGAACACTGAAGCTTTCTTT	CASSLAVGPNTEAFF
.	.	TRBJ1-4	TRBV6-5	TGTGCCAGTCGTGACAGAACAACTAATGAAAAACTGTTTTTT	CASRDRTTNEKLFF
.	.	TRBJ1-4	TRBV5-5	TGTGCCAGCAGCTCAAGGGGGACTAATGAAAAACTGTTTTTT	CASSSRGTNEKLFF
.	TRBD1	TRBJ1-1	TRBV10-3	TGTGCCATCAGGGGACAGGGGGCCCCCGTAGAAGCTTTCTTT	CAIRGQGAPVEAFF
once	TRBD2	TRBJ2-7	TRBV5-4	TGTGCCAGCAGCCGGGCGACGGCTAGCGGGAGTAACAACGAGCAGTACTTC	CASSRATASGSNNEQYF
.	.	TRBJ2-1	TRBV9	TGTGCCAGCAGCGTAGGGACCGTCTACTACAATGAGCAGTTCTTC	CASSVGTVYYNEQFF
.	.	TRBJ2-5	TRBV4-3	TGCGCCAGCAGCCATACAGGAAATCAAGAGACCCAGTACTTC	CASSHTGNQETQYF
.	.	TRBJ1-6	TRBV12-2	TGTGCAAGTCGCTTAGAACAGGGGATGACTCTTGATTCACCCCTCCACTTT	CASRLEQGMTLDSPLHF
.	.	TRBJ2-3	TRBV19	TGTGCCAGTAGTATCGGCAGGGAATCAGATACGCAGTATTTT	CASSIGRESDTQYF
.	TRBD2	TRBJ2-3	TRBV3-1/TRBV3-2	TGTGCCAGCAGCCACCGACTGCGCCCGGGACTAGCGGGGACGGGGGATACGCAGTATTTT	CASSHRLRPGLAGTGDTQYF
few	TRBD1	TRBJ2-3	TRBV19	TGTGCCAGTAGTGGGACAGGTCAACCAGATACGCAGTATTTT	CASSGTGQPDTQYF
.	TRBD1	TRBJ2-5	TRBV28	TGTGCCAGTCAGGGGACAGCCTTCCAAGAGACCCAGTACTTC	CASQGTAFQETQYF
.	.	TRBJ2-1	TRBV11-2	TGTGCCAGCAGCTTAGTCTCCCATGAGCAGTTCTTC	CASSLVSHEQFF
.	.	TRBJ1-1	TRBV13	TGTGCCAGCAGCTTGGCCAGGGCGGGCAACACTGAAGCTTTCTTT	CASSLARAGNTEAFF
.	.	TRBJ2-7	TRBV10-3	TGTGCCATTTCAGGTACGGACTACGAGCAGTACTTC	CAISGTDYEQYF
.	TRBD1	TRBJ1-4	TRBV12-3/TRBV12-4	TGTGCCAGCAGTTTGGCCCCGGGGACAGCCGTTTTT	CASSLAPGTAVF
.	TRBD2	TRBJ2-2	TRBV18	TGTGCCAGCTCTCTACGGACTAGCGGGAGAGGAAACACCGGGGAGCTGTTTTTT	CASSLRTSGRGNTGELFF
.	TRBD2	TRBJ2-1	TRBV6-2/TRBV6-3	TGTGCCAGCAGTTACTCGCCTAGCGGGAGCTATGAGCAGTTCTTC	CASSYSPSGSYEQFF
.	.	TRBJ1-6	TRBV5-5	TGTGCCAGCAGCTTCACAGGGACGCCCGATTCACCCCTCCACTTT	CASSFTGTPDSPLHF
.	TRBD1	TRBJ1-5	TRBV6-6	TGTGCCAGCAGATCCAGGACAGGGACCTCAGATCAGCCCCAGCATTTT	CASRSRTGTSDQPQHF
.	.	TRBJ1-6	TRBV27	TGTGCCAGCAGCCTTTACTACAGGGACAAGGATTCACCCCTCCACTTT	CASSLYYRDKDSPLHF
.	TRBD1	TRBJ1-5	TRBV28	TGTGCCAGCAGTTCCCGCAGGGGGCGGAAGGATCAGCCCCAGCATTTT	CASSSRRGRKDQPQHF
.	TRBD1	TRBJ2-7	TRBV20-1	TGCAGTGCTAGTAGTATGGGACAGGGGTCATTCGAGCAGTACTTC	CSASSMGQGSFEQYF
.	TRBD1	TRBJ1-6	TRBV6-2/TRBV6-3	TGTGCCAGCAGTTCCTGGACAGGGAGATATAATTCACCCCTCCACTTT	CASSSWTGRYNSPLHF
once	.	TRBJ1-5	TRBV6-5	TGTGCCAGCAGTCCTCCGGGACCGTACAATCAGCCCCAGCATTTT	CASSPPGPYNQPQHF
.	.	TRBJ1-1	TRBV6-2/TRBV6-3	TGTGCCAGCAGTTCTTGGACGAAAGCTTTCTTT	CASSSWTKAFF
.	.	TRBJ2-7	TRBV7-9	TGTGCCAGCAGCTTAGTCGGGCACTTTTCCTACGAGCAGTACTTC	CASSLVGHFSYEQYF
.	.	TRBJ1-4	TRBV5-6	TGTGCCAGCAGCGAGACTTTTAGTACTAATGAAAAACTGTTTTTT	CASSETFSTNEKLFF
.	.	TRBJ1-2	TRBV18	TGTGCCAGCTCCCCTGGTGAGGCGCTGAACTATGGCTACACCTTC	CASSPGEALNYGYTF